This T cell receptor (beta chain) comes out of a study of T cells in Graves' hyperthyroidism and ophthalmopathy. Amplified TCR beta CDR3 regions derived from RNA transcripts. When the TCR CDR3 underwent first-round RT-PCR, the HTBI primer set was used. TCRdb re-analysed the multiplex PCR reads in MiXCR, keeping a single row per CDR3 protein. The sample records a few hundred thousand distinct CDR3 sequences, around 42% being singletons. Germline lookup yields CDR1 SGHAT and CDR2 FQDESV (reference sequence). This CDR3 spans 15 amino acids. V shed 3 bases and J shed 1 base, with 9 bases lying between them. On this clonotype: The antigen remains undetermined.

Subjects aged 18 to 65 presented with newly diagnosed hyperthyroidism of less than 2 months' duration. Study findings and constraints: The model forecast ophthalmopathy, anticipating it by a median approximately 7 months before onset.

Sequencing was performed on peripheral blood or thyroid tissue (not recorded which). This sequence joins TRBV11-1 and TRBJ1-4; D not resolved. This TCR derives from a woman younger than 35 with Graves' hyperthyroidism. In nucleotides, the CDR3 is TGTGCCAGCAGCTTGGTAGGGTTAACTAATGAAAAACTGTTTTTT. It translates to CASSLVGLTNEKLFF.